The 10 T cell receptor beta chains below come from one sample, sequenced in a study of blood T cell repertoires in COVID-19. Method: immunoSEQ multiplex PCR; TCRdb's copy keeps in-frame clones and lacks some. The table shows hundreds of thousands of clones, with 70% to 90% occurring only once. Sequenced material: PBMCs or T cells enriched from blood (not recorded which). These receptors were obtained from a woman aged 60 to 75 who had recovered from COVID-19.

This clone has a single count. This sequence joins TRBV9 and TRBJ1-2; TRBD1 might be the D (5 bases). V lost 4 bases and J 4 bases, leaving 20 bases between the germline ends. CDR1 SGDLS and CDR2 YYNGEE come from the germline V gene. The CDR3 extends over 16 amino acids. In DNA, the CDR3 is TGTGCCAGCAGCACGTACGGTAGGGGTCGGTCCTATGGCTACACCTTC. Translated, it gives CASSTYGRGRSYGYTF.

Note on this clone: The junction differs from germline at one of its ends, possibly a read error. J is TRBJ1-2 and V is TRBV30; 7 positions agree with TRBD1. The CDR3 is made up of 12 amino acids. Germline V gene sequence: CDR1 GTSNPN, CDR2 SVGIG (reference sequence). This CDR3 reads CAWSVLWGTADF. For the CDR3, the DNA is TGTGCCTGGAGTGTACTCTGGGGGACAGCCGACTTC.

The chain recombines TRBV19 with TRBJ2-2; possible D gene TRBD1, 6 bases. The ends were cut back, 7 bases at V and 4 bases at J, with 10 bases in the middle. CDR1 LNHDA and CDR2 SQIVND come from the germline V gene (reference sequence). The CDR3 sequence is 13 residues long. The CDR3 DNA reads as TGTGCCAGTAACAGGGTGGTCACCGGGGAGCTGTTTTTT. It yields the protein CASNRVVTGELFF.

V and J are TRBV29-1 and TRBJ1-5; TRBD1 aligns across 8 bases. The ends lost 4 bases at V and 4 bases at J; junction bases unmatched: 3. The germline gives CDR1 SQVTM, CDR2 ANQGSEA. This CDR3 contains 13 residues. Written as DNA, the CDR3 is TGCAGCGTTGTGGGGACAGGAAATCAGCCCCAGCATTTT. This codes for CSVVGTGNQPQHF.

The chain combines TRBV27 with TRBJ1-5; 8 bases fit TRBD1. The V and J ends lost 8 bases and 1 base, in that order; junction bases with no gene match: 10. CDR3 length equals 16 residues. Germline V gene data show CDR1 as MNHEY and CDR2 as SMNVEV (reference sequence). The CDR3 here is CASGLQGASSNQPQHF. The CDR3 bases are TGTGCCAGCGGCCTCCAGGGGGCTTCAAGCAATCAGCCCCAGCATTTT.

CDR3 in DNA: TGTGCCAGCAGTGGTCGAGAGGGAGCAGCCCCGAATGAGCAGTTCTTC. Translated, it gives CASSGREGAAPNEQFF. This chain joins TRBV6-1 and TRBJ2-1; TRBD2 might be the D (5 bases). The CDR3 runs to 16 residues. Trimming shortened V by 4 bases and J by 7 bases, and 20 bases separated the two germline ends. Germline V lookup: CDR1 MNHNS, CDR2 SASEGT.

The CDR3 loop is CAWSVKGLGSYEQYF. The CDR3 DNA sequence: TGTGCCTGGAGTGTAAAGGGGCTTGGGTCCTACGAGCAGTACTTC. The rearrangement uses TRBV30 and TRBJ2-7; weak D call: TRBD1 (5 bases). The germline gives CDR1 GTSNPN, CDR2 SVGIG (reference sequence). Between the trimmed V and J ends, which lost 0 bases and 1 base, there was a span of 13 bases. The length of the CDR3 is 15 residues.

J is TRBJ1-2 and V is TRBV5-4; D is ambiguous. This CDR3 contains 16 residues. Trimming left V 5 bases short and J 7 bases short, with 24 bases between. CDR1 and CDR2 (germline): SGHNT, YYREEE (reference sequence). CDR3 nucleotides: TGTGCCAGCAGTTCCGACCCGAGAGGGAGAGGTTCTGGCTACACCTTC. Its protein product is CASSSDPRGRGSGYTF.

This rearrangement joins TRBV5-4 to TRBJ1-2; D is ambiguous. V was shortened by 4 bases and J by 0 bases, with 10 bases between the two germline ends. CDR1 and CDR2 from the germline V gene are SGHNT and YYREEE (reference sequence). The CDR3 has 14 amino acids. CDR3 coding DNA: TGTGCCAGCAGCCTACCTAAATCTAACTATGGCTACACCTTC. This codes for CASSLPKSNYGYTF.

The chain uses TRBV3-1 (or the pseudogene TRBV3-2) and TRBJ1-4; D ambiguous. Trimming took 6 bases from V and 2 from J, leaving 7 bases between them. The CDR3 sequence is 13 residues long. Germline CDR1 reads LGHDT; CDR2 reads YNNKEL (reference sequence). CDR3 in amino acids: CASRGLTNEKLFF. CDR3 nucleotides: TGTGCCAGCAGAGGACTTACTAATGAAAAACTGTTTTTT.